These T cell receptor beta chains were read from a single sample in a study of OX40 agonist ivuxolimab in advanced cancers. The repertoire was sequenced with immunoSEQ multiplex PCR; TCRdb's copy has only in-frame clones and lacks some. The sample includes around 37,000 clones, about 83% of them seen just once. Sample: CD4+ or CD8+ T cells sorted from blood, taken in a trial of the OX40 agonist ivuxolimab. Every receptor here comes from an adult with an advanced solid tumor such as melanoma, head and neck, liver or kidney cancer. The CDR3 runs from the conserved cysteine through the conserved F or W. Size is stated for part of the rows, as once, few or many counts, or as a class when the clone is expanded.

cdr3_aa,clone_size,j_call,v_call
CASSLTYEQYF,NA,NA,TRBV7-9
CASSLGPQANEQFF,many,TRBJ2-1,TRBV7-6
CASSPSGGDTEAFF,NA,TRBJ1-1,TRBV11-2
CAGQGASNYGYTF,NA,TRBJ1-2,TRBV30
CASSYLGQGNYGYTF,NA,TRBJ1-2,TRBV6-5
CAWSPGAVRTDTQYF,NA,TRBJ2-3,TRBV30
CSASLDEKLFF,NA,TRBJ1-4,TRBV20-1
CASSLGPISSYEQYF,NA,TRBJ2-7,TRBV7-2
CASSLSQAGEEQYF,NA,TRBJ2-7,TRBV28
CASSPYMRRNQPQHF,NA,TRBJ1-5,TRBV6-5
CSVTGFADTQYF,NA,TRBJ2-3,TRBV29-1
CASSLEFWPNTGELFF,NA,TRBJ2-2,TRBV7-7
CASSELGNTQYF,NA,TRBJ2-3,TRBV27
CASSQGGTSGNTIYF,NA,TRBJ1-3,TRBV27
CSVYGSDEQYF,once,TRBJ2-7,TRBV20-1
CASSLLQGVSLHF,few,TRBJ1-6,TRBV28
CASSLSGYEQYF,many,TRBJ2-7,TRBV5-1
CASSQDQTRVRDQPQHF,NA,TRBJ1-5,TRBV4-1
CASSPPQNPNTEAFF,NA,TRBJ1-1,TRBV18
CASSQEWGLSYEQYF,NA,TRBJ2-7,TRBV4-3
CASSSPGGGTEAFF,NA,TRBJ1-1,TRBV7-3
CASSQSGHSNYGYTF,medium-sized,TRBJ1-2,TRBV4-3
CASSTKGQGGHEQFF,NA,TRBJ2-1,TRBV9
CASSYSPSGSYEQYF,few,TRBJ2-7,TRBV6-5
CASSPRGGTDTQYF,once,TRBJ2-3,TRBV28
CASSLAGPWGGNEQFF,NA,TRBJ2-1,TRBV7-8
CASSLETSGSESYEQYF,NA,TRBJ2-7,TRBV5-4
CASSVQGAPGDTQYF,NA,TRBJ2-3,TRBV9
CASSLGSGTEAFF,NA,TRBJ1-1,TRBV5-5
CASSQDSQPPRNTF,NA,TRBJ1-2,TRBV4-2
CAWSGTSGGAVWNEQFF,NA,TRBJ2-1,TRBV30
CASSQRSHGVGGMNTEAFF,NA,TRBJ1-1,TRBV4-3
CASSGRDRVF,NA,TRBJ1-2,TRBV25-1
CASKPPGLAGGKETQYF,NA,TRBJ2-5,TRBV27
CASSFELAGYEQYF,NA,TRBJ2-7,TRBV7-2
CASFSGGEAFF,NA,TRBJ1-1,TRBV19
CASSLSGSYNEQFF,NA,TRBJ2-1,TRBV9
CASSLASGRAEQYF,NA,TRBJ2-7,TRBV4-2
CASSSTSAEETQYF,NA,TRBJ2-5,TRBV28
CASSLGSGYEQYF,NA,TRBJ2-7,TRBV7-9
CASSSSGGEQNIQYF,NA,TRBJ2-4,TRBV5-6
CASSEGPGTLETQYF,NA,TRBJ2-5,TRBV6-1
CASSPSKGWETQYF,NA,TRBJ2-5,TRBV4-2
CSVDLAGGLSYNEQFF,NA,TRBJ2-1,TRBV29-1
CASSSQGRLDTQYF,NA,TRBJ2-3,TRBV27
CATLWTEAFF,NA,TRBJ1-1,TRBV6-6
CAYRRREDEQYF,NA,NA,TRBV5-5
CASSLGQGGEKLFF,NA,TRBJ1-4,TRBV7-8
CAWSVSRGQFYGYTF,NA,TRBJ1-2,TRBV30
CASSPGSAPNEKLFF,few,TRBJ1-4,TRBV28
CASSLRGEGTGELFF,few,TRBJ2-2,TRBV5-4
CASSRNRALNYGYTF,NA,TRBJ1-2,TRBV27
CASSLIGGAYTDTQYF,NA,TRBJ2-3,TRBV9
CASSLALINEKLFF,NA,TRBJ1-4,TRBV7-6
CASSLVESQLSTDTQYF,medium-sized,TRBJ2-3,TRBV7-9
CASSRDRGRPYEQYF,NA,TRBJ2-7,TRBV7-2
CASSDRVPPLREQYF,NA,TRBJ2-7,TRBV28
CAWREGQAPFF,few,TRBJ1-1,TRBV30